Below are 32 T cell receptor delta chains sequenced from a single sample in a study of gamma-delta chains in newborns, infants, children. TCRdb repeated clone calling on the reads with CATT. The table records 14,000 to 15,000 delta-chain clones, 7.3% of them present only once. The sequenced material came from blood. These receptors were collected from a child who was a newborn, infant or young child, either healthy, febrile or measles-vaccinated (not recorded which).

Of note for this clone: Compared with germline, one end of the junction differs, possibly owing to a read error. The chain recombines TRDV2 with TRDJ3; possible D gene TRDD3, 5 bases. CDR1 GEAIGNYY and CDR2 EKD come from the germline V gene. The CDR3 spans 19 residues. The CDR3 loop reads CACDTGRYLDSWDTRQVFF. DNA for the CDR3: TGTGCCTGTGACACCGGGAGATACCTAGACTCCTGGGACACCCGACAGGTGTTTTTC.

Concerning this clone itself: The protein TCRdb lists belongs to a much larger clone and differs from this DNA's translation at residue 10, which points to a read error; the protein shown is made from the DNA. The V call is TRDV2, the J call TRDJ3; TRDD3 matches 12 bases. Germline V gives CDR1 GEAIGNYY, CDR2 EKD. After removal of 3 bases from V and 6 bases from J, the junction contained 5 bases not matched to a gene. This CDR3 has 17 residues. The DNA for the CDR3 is TGTGCCTGTGACGTACTGGGGGATACCTTGGACACCCGACAGATGTTTTTC. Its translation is CACDVLGDTLDTRQMFF.

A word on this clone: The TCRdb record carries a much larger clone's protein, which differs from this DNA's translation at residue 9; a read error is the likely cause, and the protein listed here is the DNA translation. The CDR3 bases are TGTGCCTGTGACACTGGGGGATACCCCTGGGACACCCGACAGATGTTTTTC. It codes for CACDTGGYPWDTRQMFF. The V call is TRDV2, the J call TRDJ3; TRDD3 aligns across 10 bases. The germline V gene encodes CDR1 GEAIGNYY and CDR2 EKD. The CDR3 is 17 amino acids. The J segment lost 2 bases and the V segment lost 1 base, leaving 1 base of the junction unmatched.

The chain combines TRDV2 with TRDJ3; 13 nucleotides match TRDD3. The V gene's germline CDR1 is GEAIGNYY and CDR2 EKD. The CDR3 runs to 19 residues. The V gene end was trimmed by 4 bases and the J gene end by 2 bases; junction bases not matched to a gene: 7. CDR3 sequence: CACDFLLGDTTWDTRQMFF. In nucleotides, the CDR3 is TGTGCCTGTGATTTCCTACTGGGGGATACGACCTGGGACACCCGACAGATGTTTTTC.

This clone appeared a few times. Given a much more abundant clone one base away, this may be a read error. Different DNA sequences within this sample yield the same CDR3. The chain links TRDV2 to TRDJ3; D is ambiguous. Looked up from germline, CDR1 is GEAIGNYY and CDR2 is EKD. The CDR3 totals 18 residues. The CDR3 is CACDTAGASSWDTRQMFF. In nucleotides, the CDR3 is TGTGCCTGCGACACCGCAGGGGCTAGCTCCTGGGACACCCGACAGATGTTTTTC.

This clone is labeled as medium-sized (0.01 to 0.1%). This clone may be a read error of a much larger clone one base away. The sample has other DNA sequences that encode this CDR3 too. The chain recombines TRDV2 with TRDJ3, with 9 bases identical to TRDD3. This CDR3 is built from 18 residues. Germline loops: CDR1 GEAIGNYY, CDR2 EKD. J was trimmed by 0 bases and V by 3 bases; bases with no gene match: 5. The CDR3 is CACDVLGDSSWDTRQMFF. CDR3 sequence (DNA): TGTGCCTGTGACGTACTGGGGGACAGCTCCTGGGACACCCGACAGATGTTTTTC.

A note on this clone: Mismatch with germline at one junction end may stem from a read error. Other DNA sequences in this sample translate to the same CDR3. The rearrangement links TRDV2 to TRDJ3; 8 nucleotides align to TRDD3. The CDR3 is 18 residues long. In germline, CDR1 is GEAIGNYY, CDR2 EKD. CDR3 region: CACDKYWGFSWDTRQMFF. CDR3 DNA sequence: TGCGCCTGTGACAAGTACTGGGGGTTCTCCTGGGACACCCGACAGATGTTTTTC.

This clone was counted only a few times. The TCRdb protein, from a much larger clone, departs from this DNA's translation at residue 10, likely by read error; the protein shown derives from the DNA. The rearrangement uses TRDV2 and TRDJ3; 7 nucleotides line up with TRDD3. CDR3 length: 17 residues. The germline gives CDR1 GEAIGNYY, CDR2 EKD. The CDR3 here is CACDTMGDSRDTRQMFF. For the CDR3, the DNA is TGTGCCTGTGACACCATGGGGGACTCCCGGGACACCCGACAGATGTTTTTC.

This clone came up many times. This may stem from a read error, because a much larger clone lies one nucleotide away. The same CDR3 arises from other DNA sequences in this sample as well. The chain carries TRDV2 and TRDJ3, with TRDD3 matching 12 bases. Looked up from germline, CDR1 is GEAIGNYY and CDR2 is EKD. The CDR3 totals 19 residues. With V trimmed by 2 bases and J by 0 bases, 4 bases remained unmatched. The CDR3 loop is CACDILGDTSSWDTRQMFF. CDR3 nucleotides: TGTGCCTGTGACATACTGGGGGATACTAGCTCCTGGGACACCCGACAGATGTTTTTC.

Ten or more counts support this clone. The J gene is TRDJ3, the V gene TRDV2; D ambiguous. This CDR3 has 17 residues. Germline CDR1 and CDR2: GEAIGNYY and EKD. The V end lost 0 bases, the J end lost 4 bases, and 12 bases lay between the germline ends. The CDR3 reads CACDTVQWSWDTRQMFF. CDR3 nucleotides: TGTGCCTGTGACACCGTACAGTGGTCGTGGGACACCCGACAGATGTTTTTC.

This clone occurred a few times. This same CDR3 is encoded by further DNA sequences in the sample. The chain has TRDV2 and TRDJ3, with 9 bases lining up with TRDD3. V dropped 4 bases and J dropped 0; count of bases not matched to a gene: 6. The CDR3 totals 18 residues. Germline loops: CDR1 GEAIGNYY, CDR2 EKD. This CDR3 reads CACDRLGESSWDTRQMFF. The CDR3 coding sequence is TGTGCCTGTGATCGACTGGGGGAGAGCTCCTGGGACACCCGACAGATGTTTTTC.

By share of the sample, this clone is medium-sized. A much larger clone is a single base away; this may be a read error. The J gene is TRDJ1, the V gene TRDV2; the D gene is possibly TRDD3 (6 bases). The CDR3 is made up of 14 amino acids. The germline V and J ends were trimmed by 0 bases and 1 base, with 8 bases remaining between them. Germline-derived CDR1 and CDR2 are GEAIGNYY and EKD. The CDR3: CACDTWGFTDKLIF. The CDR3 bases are TGTGCCTGTGACACCTGGGGGTTCACCGATAAACTCATCTTT.

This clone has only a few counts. CDR3 amino acids: CACDTGGVPSSWDTRQMFF. Here the CDR3 DNA reads TGTGCCTGTGACACCGGGGGGGTCCCGAGCTCCTGGGACACCCGACAGATGTTTTTC. V is TRDV2 and J is TRDJ3, with D possibly matching TRDD3 (5 bases). V lost 0 bases and J 0 bases, leaving 14 bases between the germline ends. The CDR3 runs 19 residues. CDR1 GEAIGNYY and CDR2 EKD come from the germline V gene.

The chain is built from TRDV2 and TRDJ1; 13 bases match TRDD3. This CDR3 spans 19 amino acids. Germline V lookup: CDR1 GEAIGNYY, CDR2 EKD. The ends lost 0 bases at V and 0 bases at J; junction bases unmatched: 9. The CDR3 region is CACDTGLLGDTPYTDKLIF. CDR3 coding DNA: TGTGCCTGTGACACCGGACTACTGGGGGATACGCCGTACACCGATAAACTCATCTTT.

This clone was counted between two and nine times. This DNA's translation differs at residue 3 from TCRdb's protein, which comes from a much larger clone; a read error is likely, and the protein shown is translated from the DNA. CDR3 DNA sequence: TGTGCCTTTGACCTACTGGGGGATACATACACCGATAAACTCATCTTT. Encoded protein: CAFDLLGDTYTDKLIF. The chain is built from TRDV2 and TRDJ1, with 12 bases that match TRDD3. From germline, CDR1 is GEAIGNYY and CDR2 EKD. The CDR3 extends over 16 amino acids.

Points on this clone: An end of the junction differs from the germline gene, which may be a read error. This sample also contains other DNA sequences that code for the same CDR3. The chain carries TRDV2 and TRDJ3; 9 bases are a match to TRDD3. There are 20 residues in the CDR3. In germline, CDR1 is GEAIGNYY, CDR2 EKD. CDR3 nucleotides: TGTGCCTGTGACACCCTCACTGGGGGACCCAGCTCCTGGGACACCCGCCAGATGTTTTTC. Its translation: CACDTLTGGPSSWDTRQMFF.

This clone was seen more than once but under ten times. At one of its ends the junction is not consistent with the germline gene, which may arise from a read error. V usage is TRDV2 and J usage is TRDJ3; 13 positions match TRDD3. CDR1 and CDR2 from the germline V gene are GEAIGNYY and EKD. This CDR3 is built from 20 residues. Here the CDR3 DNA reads TGTGCCTGTGACAAATACTGGGGGATACGCAGCTCCCGGGACACCCGACAGATGTTTTTC. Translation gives CACDKYWGIRSSRDTRQMFF.

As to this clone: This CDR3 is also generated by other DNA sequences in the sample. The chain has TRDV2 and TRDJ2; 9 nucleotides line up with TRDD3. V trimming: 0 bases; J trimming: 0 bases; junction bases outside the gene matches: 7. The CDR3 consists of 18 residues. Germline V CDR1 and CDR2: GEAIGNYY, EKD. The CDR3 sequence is CACDTLRTGGALTAQLFF. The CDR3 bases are TGTGCCTGTGACACCCTACGTACTGGGGGAGCTTTGACAGCACAACTCTTCTTT.

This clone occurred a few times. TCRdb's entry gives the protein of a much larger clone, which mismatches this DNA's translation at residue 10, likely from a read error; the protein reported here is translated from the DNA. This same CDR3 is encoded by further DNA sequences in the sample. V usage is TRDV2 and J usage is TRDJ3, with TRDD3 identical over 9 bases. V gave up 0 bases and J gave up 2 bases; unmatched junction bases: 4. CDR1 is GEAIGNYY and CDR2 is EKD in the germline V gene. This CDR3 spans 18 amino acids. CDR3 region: CACDTYWGSPWDTRQMFF. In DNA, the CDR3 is TGTGCCTGTGACACCTACTGGGGGAGCCCCTGGGACACCCGACAGATGTTTTTC.

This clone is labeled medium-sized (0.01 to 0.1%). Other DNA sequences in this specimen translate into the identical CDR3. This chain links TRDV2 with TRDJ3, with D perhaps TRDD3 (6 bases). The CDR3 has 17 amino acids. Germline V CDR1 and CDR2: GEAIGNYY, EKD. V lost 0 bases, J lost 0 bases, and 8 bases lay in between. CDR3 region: CACDTVGGSWDTRQMFF. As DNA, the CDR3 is TGTGCCTGTGACACCGTGGGGGGCTCCTGGGACACCCGACAGATGTTTTTC.

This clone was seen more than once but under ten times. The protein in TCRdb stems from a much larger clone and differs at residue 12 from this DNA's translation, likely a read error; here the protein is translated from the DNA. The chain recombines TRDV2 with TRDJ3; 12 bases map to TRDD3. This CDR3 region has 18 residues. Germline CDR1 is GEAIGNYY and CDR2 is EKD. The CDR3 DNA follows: TGTGCCTGTGACAAAATACTGGGGGATACCTGGTACACCCGACAGATGTTTTTC. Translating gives CACDKILGDTWYTRQMFF.

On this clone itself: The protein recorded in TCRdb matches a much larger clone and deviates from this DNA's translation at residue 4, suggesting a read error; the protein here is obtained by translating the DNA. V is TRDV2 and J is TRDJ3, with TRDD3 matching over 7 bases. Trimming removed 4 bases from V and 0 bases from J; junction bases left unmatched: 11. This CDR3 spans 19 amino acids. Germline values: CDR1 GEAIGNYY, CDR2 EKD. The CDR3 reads CACEFLGASSSWDTRQMFF. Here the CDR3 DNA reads TGTGCCTGTGAATTTCTGGGGGCCTCGAGCTCCTGGGACACCCGACAGATGTTTTTC.

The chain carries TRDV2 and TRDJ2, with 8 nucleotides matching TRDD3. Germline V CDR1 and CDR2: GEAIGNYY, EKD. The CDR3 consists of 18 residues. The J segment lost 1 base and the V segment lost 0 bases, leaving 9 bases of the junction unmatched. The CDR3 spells CACDTVGQGDILTAQLFF. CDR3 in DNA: TGTGCCTGTGACACCGTGGGGCAGGGGGATATTTTGACAGCACAACTCTTCTTT.

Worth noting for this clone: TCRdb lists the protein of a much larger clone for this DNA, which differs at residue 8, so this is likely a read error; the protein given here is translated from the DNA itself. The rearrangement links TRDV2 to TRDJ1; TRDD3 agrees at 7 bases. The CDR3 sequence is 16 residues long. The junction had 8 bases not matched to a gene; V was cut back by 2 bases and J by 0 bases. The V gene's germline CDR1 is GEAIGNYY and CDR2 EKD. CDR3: CACDILGNTYTDKLIF. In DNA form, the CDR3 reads TGTGCCTGTGACATACTGGGGAATACGTACACCGATAAACTCATCTTT.

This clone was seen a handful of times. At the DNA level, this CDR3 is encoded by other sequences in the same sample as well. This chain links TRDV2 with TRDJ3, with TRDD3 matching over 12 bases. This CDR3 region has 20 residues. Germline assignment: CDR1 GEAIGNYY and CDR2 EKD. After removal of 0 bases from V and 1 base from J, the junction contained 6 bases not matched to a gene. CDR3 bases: TGTGCCTGTGACACCCTACTGGGGGATACCGGGTCCTGGGACACCCGACAGATGTTTTTC. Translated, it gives CACDTLLGDTGSWDTRQMFF.

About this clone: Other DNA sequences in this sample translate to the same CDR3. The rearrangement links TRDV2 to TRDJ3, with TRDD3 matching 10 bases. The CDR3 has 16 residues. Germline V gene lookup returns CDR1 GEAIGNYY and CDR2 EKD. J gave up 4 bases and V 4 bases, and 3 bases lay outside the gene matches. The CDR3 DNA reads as TGTGCCTGTGATACTGGGGGATCTTGGGACACCCGACAGATGTTTTTC. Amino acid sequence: CACDTGGSWDTRQMFF.

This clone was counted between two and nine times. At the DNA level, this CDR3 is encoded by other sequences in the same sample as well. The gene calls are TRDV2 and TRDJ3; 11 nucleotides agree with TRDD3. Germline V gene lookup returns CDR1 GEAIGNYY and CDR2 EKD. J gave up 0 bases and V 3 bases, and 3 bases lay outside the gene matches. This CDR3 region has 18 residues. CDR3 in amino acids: CACDGTGGYSWDTRQMFF. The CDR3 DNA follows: TGTGCCTGTGACGGGACTGGGGGATACTCCTGGGACACCCGACAGATGTTTTTC.

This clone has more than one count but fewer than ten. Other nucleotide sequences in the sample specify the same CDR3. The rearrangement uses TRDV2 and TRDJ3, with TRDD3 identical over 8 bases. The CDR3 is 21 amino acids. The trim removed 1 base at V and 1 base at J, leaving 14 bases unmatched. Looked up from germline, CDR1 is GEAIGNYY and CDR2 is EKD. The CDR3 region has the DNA TGTGCCTGTGACACTAAGGGAGCTAGTGGGGGATTTTCCTGGGACACCCGACAGATGTTTTTC. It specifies CACDTKGASGGFSWDTRQMFF.

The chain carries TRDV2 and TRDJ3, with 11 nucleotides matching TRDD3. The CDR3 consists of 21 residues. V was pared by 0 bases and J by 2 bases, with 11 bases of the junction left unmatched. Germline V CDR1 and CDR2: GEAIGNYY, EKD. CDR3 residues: CACDTVLGDKLYAWDTRQMFF. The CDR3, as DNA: TGTGCCTGTGACACCGTACTGGGGGATAAGTTATACGCCTGGGACACCCGACAGATGTTTTTC.

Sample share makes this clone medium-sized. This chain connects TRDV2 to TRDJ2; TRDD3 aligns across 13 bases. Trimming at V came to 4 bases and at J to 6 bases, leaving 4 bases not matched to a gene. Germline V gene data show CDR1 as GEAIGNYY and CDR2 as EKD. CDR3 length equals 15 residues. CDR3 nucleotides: TGTGCCTGTGATTACTGGGGGATACGGCCAGCACAACTCTTCTTT. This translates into CACDYWGIRPAQLFF.

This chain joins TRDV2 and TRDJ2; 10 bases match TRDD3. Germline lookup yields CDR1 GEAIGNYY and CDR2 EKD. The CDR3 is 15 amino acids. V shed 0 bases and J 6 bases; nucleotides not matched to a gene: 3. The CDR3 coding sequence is TGTGCCTGTGACACCTGGGGGATACAGGCAGCACAACTCTTCTTT. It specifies CACDTWGIQAAQLFF.

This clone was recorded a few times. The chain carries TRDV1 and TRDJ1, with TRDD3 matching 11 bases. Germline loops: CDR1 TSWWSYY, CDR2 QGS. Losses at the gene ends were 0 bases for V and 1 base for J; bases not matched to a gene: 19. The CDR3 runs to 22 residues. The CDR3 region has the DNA TGTGCTCTTGGGGAACTAGTTCCTTCTTGGGGGATACGCGTACGTTCCACCGATAAACTCATCTTT. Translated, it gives CALGELVPSWGIRVRSTDKLIF.